The rows below give T cell receptor beta chains drawn from one sample of a study of cytomegalovirus exposure and HLA in healthy donors. Assay: immunoSEQ multiplex PCR; the TCRdb copy retains only in-frame clones and omits some. This sample has more than 100,000 clones, with more than 70% found just once. Sequencing was performed on PBMCs. These receptors all come from a woman aged 60-75 years in good health and CMV-seronegative. CDR3s include the opening cysteine and the closing phenylalanine or tryptophan. Not every row has a clone size; where given, it reads once, few, many or a size class.

j_gene: TRBJ1-2
v_gene: TRBV5-5
abundance: .
CDR3aa: CASSLIGTGTGSSYGYTF

j_gene: TRBJ2-3
v_gene: TRBV4-1
abundance: .
CDR3aa: CASRRVIAGEGAGTDTQYF

j_gene: TRBJ1-2
v_gene: TRBV19
abundance: .
CDR3aa: CASSTRVPPPYGYTF

j_gene: TRBJ2-7
v_gene: TRBV5-1
abundance: .
CDR3aa: CASSSTRGEQYF

j_gene: TRBJ2-7
v_gene: TRBV30
abundance: .
CDR3aa: CAWEGQPYEQYF

j_gene: TRBJ1-5
v_gene: TRBV6-1
abundance: .
CDR3aa: CASRPTATQPQHF

j_gene: TRBJ1-1
v_gene: TRBV7-2
abundance: .
CDR3aa: CASSRRDRGLKNTEAFF

j_gene: TRBJ2-7
v_gene: TRBV30
abundance: .
CDR3aa: CAWRGRGGSYEQYF

j_gene: TRBJ1-5
v_gene: TRBV7-7
abundance: .
CDR3aa: CASSLTENQPQHF

j_gene: TRBJ2-7
v_gene: TRBV6-6
abundance: .
CDR3aa: CASTRGQGAWQQYF

j_gene: TRBJ2-3
v_gene: TRBV11-2
abundance: .
CDR3aa: CASRPPGTSGGAGDTQYF

j_gene: TRBJ1-4
v_gene: TRBV6-5
abundance: .
CDR3aa: CASSFDRGSEKLFF

j_gene: TRBJ2-3
v_gene: TRBV2
abundance: .
CDR3aa: CASQGQGETDTQYF

j_gene: TRBJ1-1
v_gene: TRBV14
abundance: .
CDR3aa: CASGQDGGTGFNTEAFF

j_gene: TRBJ1-1
v_gene: TRBV7-9
abundance: few
CDR3aa: CSSSLSHREAFF

j_gene: TRBJ2-1
v_gene: TRBV11-2
abundance: .
CDR3aa: CASSFDSNEQFF

j_gene: TRBJ1-2
v_gene: TRBV27
abundance: once
CDR3aa: CASSSRPRSAADLRGYTF

j_gene: TRBJ2-7
v_gene: TRBV7-2
abundance: .
CDR3aa: CASSWPGRVGYEQYF

j_gene: TRBJ1-2
v_gene: TRBV19
abundance: .
CDR3aa: CASFAVNYGYTF

j_gene: TRBJ2-3
v_gene: TRBV21-1
abundance: .
CDR3aa: CASSDKWGRGGPDTQYF

j_gene: TRBJ2-5
v_gene: TRBV2
abundance: .
CDR3aa: CASRKTGGPETQYF

j_gene: TRBJ1-1
v_gene: TRBV5-1
abundance: .
CDR3aa: CASSLAGTGDTEAFF

j_gene: TRBJ2-7
v_gene: TRBV15
abundance: .
CDR3aa: CATQLQGGEGYEQYF

j_gene: TRBJ2-5
v_gene: TRBV5-1
abundance: .
CDR3aa: CASSDGTSGQETQYF

j_gene: TRBJ2-7
v_gene: TRBV7-3
abundance: once
CDR3aa: CASSLWTGGEQYF

j_gene: TRBJ1-2
v_gene: TRBV6-5
abundance: .
CDR3aa: CASSRTGTNYGYTF

j_gene: TRBJ1-5
v_gene: TRBV2
abundance: .
CDR3aa: CASSETAAAYSNQPQHF

j_gene: TRBJ2-7
v_gene: TRBV11-3
abundance: .
CDR3aa: CASSLEGLSREQYF

j_gene: TRBJ2-5
v_gene: TRBV19
abundance: .
CDR3aa: CASSITGQGVQQETQYF

j_gene: TRBJ2-2
v_gene: TRBV4-1
abundance: few
CDR3aa: CASSLDGQGDTGELFF

j_gene: TRBJ2-3
v_gene: TRBV7-3
abundance: .
CDR3aa: CASSLTRAGGRDTQYF

j_gene: .
v_gene: TRBV10-3
abundance: .
CDR3aa: CAISDPNSSGGAISEQYF

j_gene: TRBJ2-5
v_gene: TRBV5-1
abundance: .
CDR3aa: CASSFGGGQETQYF

j_gene: TRBJ2-1
v_gene: TRBV9
abundance: .
CDR3aa: CASSPPGLAGGLNEQFF

j_gene: TRBJ1-3
v_gene: TRBV30
abundance: .
CDR3aa: CAWKTGITGNTIYF

j_gene: TRBJ1-2
v_gene: TRBV18
abundance: .
CDR3aa: CASSPVQVPTGYGYTF

j_gene: TRBJ2-5
v_gene: TRBV6-6
abundance: .
CDR3aa: CASSGGSTETQYF

j_gene: TRBJ2-1
v_gene: TRBV11-2
abundance: few
CDR3aa: CASSLEWGRISYNEQFF

j_gene: TRBJ2-1
v_gene: TRBV28
abundance: .
CDR3aa: CASTPSGIYNEQFF

j_gene: TRBJ2-7
v_gene: TRBV9
abundance: .
CDR3aa: CASSVAPTSGRSYEQYF

j_gene: TRBJ2-1
v_gene: TRBV5-1
abundance: .
CDR3aa: CASSTPGGNYNEQFF

j_gene: TRBJ2-5
v_gene: TRBV28
abundance: once
CDR3aa: CASSFSGGGETQYF

j_gene: TRBJ1-4
v_gene: TRBV9
abundance: few
CDR3aa: CASSATGQGNEKLFF

j_gene: TRBJ1-5
v_gene: TRBV7-8
abundance: .
CDR3aa: CASSSQGNINQPQHF

j_gene: TRBJ2-3
v_gene: TRBV27
abundance: .
CDR3aa: CASSPLGTSTDTQYF

j_gene: TRBJ2-1
v_gene: TRBV11-3
abundance: .
CDR3aa: CASSPRVAGVNEQFF

j_gene: TRBJ2-5
v_gene: TRBV19
abundance: .
CDR3aa: CASSGRRETQYF

j_gene: TRBJ1-2
v_gene: TRBV28
abundance: few
CDR3aa: CASSLYPRVGGGGYTF

j_gene: TRBJ2-5
v_gene: TRBV6-6
abundance: few
CDR3aa: CASKKGAYQETQYF

j_gene: TRBJ2-7
v_gene: TRBV6-6
abundance: .
CDR3aa: CASSSEQGLPYEQYF

j_gene: TRBJ1-5
v_gene: TRBV5-6
abundance: .
CDR3aa: CASSLFSGRGQPQHF

j_gene: TRBJ1-5
v_gene: TRBV29-1
abundance: .
CDR3aa: CSAQGGGSNQPQHF

j_gene: TRBJ2-3
v_gene: TRBV7-3
abundance: .
CDR3aa: CASSRTGHGTDTQYF

j_gene: TRBJ2-1
v_gene: TRBV28
abundance: .
CDR3aa: CASSFAGTGDNEQFF

j_gene: TRBJ2-1
v_gene: TRBV15
abundance: few
CDR3aa: CATSSDGGSYNEQFF

j_gene: TRBJ2-3
v_gene: TRBV27
abundance: .
CDR3aa: CASSWRTAAAGTQYF

j_gene: TRBJ2-3
v_gene: TRBV5-4
abundance: once
CDR3aa: CASSSPEVTDTQYF